This T cell receptor (beta chain) was observed in a study of technical replicates of blood from a few donors (dated by TCRdb to about 2017). V loses 7 bases at its end and J loses 2 bases; junction bases beyond the gene matches: 0. The CDR3 numbers 11 residues from cysteine through phenylalanine. Left in the record is the CDR3 DNA by itself, 33 bases read in frame from the first base. From the germline V gene (reference sequence), CDR1 is GTSNPN and CDR2 is SVGIG. Comment on this clone: What antigen it recognizes has not been identified. There are no base qualities to consult, and no much larger clone falls within one base.

The library was generated by the immunoSEQ multiplex PCR assay. TCRdb's version of the immuneACCESS table is confined to in-frame rearrangements and falls short of the full clone set. An unresolved V gene accounts for under half of the shortfall where checked; the remainder is of unknown origin. In this sample the table shows around 77,000 clones, roughly 92% of which occur a single time. Of the sample, 0.41% falls within the top ten clones. Material: T cells isolated from PBMCs. This chain joins TRBV30 to TRBJ1-2; TRBD1 aligns with 8 central bases. This sequence was found in a human donor in good health. The CDR3 region: CASGGNYGYTF. The DNA sequence is TGTGCCTCAGGGGGCAACTATGGCTACACCTTC.